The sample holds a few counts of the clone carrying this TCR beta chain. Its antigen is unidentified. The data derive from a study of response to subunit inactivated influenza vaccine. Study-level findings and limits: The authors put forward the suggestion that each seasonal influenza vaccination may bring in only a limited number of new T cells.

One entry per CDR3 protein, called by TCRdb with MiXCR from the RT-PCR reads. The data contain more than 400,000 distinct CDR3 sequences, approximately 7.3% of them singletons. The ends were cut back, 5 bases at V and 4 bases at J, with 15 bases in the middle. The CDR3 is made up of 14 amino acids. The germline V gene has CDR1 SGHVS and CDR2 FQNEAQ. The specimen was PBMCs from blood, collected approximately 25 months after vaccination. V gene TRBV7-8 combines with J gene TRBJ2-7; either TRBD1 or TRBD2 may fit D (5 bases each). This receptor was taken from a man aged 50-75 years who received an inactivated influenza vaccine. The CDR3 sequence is CASSLLEGRYEQYF. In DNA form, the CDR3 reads TGTGCCAGCAGCCTCCTCGAGGGGAGATACGAGCAGTACTTC.